A single sample is the source of the 25 T cell receptor beta chains below, sequenced in a study of blood T cell repertoires in COVID-19. Using immunoSEQ multiplex PCR, the repertoire was profiled, and TCRdb retains in-frame clones only, with some absent. The repertoire consists of a few hundred thousand clones, with under 90% occurring once and the leading ten covering roughly 2.9%. The sample taken for sequencing was peripheral blood. Every receptor here comes from a woman aged 25 to 39 with COVID-19, enrolled during active disease.

This clone was counted at least ten times. The chain employs TRBV13 and TRBJ1-3; the match to TRBD1 covers 7 bases. The CDR3 covers 13 residues. J lost 5 bases, V lost 5 bases, and 3 bases had no gene match. Germline CDR1 is PRHDT and CDR2 is FYEKMQ (reference sequence). The CDR3 coding sequence is TGTGCCAGCAGCGGGACAGTGAGAAACACCATATATTTT. Residues: CASSGTVRNTIYF.

This rearrangement joins TRBV7-9 to TRBJ1-2; D unclear. V was shortened by 2 bases and J by 5 bases, with 6 bases between the two germline ends. Per germline, CDR1 SEHNR and CDR2 FQNEAQ (reference sequence). This CDR3 contains 12 residues. The CDR3 coding sequence is TGTGCCAGCAGCTTATCCGGTTATGGCTACACCTTC. It is translated as CASSLSGYGYTF.

The chain uses TRBV6-4 and TRBJ2-1; TRBD2 matches at 8 bases. The CDR3 runs 16 residues. Germline lookup yields CDR1 MRHNA and CDR2 SNTAGT. After removal of 3 bases from V and 2 bases from J, the junction contained 6 bases not matched to a gene. The CDR3 reads CASSELAGGPYNEQFF. The CDR3 bases are TGTGCCAGCAGTGAATTGGCGGGAGGCCCCTACAATGAGCAGTTCTTC.

The V gene is TRBV27, the J gene TRBJ1-1, with TRBD1 identical over 7 bases. Germline-derived CDR1 and CDR2 are MNHEY and SMNVEV (reference sequence). CDR3 length equals 15 residues. The V and J ends lost 5 bases and 10 bases, in that order; junction bases with no gene match: 16. The CDR3 protein is CASSNSKGALRIAFF. CDR3 DNA: TGTGCCAGCAGTAATTCAAAGGGGGCGCTTAGAATAGCTTTCTTT.

The chain couples TRBV27 to TRBJ2-7, with TRBD1 identical over 8 bases. CDR1 and CDR2 from the germline V gene are MNHEY and SMNVEV (reference sequence). The CDR3 is 14 amino acids. Trimming at V came to 3 bases and at J to 4 bases, leaving 5 bases not matched to a gene. CDR3 nucleotides: TGTGCCAGCAGTTTCAGCAGGGGGCCTTACGAGCAGTACTTC. Amino acid sequence: CASSFSRGPYEQYF.

This clone appeared many times. This chain joins TRBV4-1 and TRBJ2-5; D ambiguous. Trimming removed 5 bases from V and 7 bases from J, with 11 bases in between. The CDR3 is 12 residues long. The germline V gene has CDR1 MGHRA and CDR2 YSYEKL. The CDR3 region is CASSSDDGTQYF. The CDR3 DNA reads TGCGCCAGCAGCTCAGATGATGGGACCCAGTACTTC.

The chain is built from TRBV5-1 and TRBJ2-3; 11 bases align to TRBD2. The V and J ends lost 4 bases and 2 bases, in that order; junction bases with no gene match: 3. From germline, CDR1 is SGHRS and CDR2 YFSETQ. The CDR3 covers 15 residues. CDR3 coding DNA: TGCGCCAGCAGCGCGACTAGCGGGACCACAGATACGCAGTATTTT. It encodes CASSATSGTTDTQYF. Drawing the rest from reference TRBV5-1 and TRBJ2-3, the complete variable domain is KAGVTQTPRYLIKTRGQQVTLSCSPISGHRSVSWYQQTPGQGLQFLFEYFSETQRNKGNFPGRFSGRQFSNSRSEMNVSTLELGDSALYLCASSATSGTTDTQYFGPGTRLTVL.

The rearrangement joins TRBV5-1 to TRBJ2-3; D possibly corresponds to TRBD2 (6 bases). CDR1 is SGHRS, CDR2 YFSETQ, per germline. The CDR3 totals 16 residues. V lost 0 bases and J 1 base, leaving 12 bases between the germline ends. The CDR3 region is CASSLVVSGGTDTQYF. The CDR3 DNA reads as TGCGCCAGCAGCTTGGTGGTTAGCGGAGGCACAGATACGCAGTATTTT.

The chain joins TRBV30 to TRBJ1-6; D ambiguous. The CDR3 is 13 residues long. Trimming shortened V by 1 base and J by 13 bases, and 14 bases separated the two germline ends. CDR1 is GTSNPN and CDR2 is SVGIG in the germline V gene (reference sequence). The CDR3 nucleotides read TGTGCCTGGAGTGATACGAGGGAAAGGCCCCTCCACTTT. This encodes CAWSDTRERPLHF.

The rearrangement joins TRBV5-5 to TRBJ2-7; a weak D match, TRBD1 (5 bases). V was cut by 5 bases and J by 4 bases, with 10 bases left in between. CDR3 length equals 12 residues. The germline V gene encodes CDR1 SGHKS and CDR2 YYEKEE (reference sequence). The DNA of the CDR3 is TGTGCCAGCAGTTTCGACAGTTACGAGCAGTACTTC. This encodes CASSFDSYEQYF.

Turning to this clone: The junction shows a germline mismatch at one end, possibly a read error. The CDR3 region is CSVQELINQPQHF. In DNA, the CDR3 is TGCAGCGTTCAAGAACTGATCAATCAGCCCCAGCATTTT. The chain couples TRBV29-1 to TRBJ1-5, with D unresolved. Germline V gene lookup returns CDR1 SQVTM and CDR2 ANQGSEA. The CDR3 runs to 13 residues.

J is TRBJ2-7 and V is TRBV7-9; the match to TRBD2 covers 9 bases. The germline V gene encodes CDR1 SEHNR and CDR2 FQNEAQ (reference sequence). The CDR3 runs 16 residues. The V gene end was trimmed by 1 base and the J gene end by 5 bases; junction bases not matched to a gene: 9. The CDR3 region has the DNA TGTGCCAGCAGCTTAGTAGCGGGAGTGGAGGGGCACGAGCAGTACTTC. Its translation is CASSLVAGVEGHEQYF. Supplemented by reference TRBV7-9 and TRBJ2-7, the full variable domain reads DTGVSQNPRHKITKRGQNVTFRCDPISEHNRLYWYRQTLGQGPEFLTYFQNEAQLEKSRLLSDRFSAERPKGSFSTLEIQRTEQGDSAMYLCASSLVAGVEGHEQYFGPGTRLTVT.

The chain combines TRBV5-1 with TRBJ1-2; TRBD1 matches at 9 bases. The CDR3 covers 15 residues. In germline, CDR1 is SGHRS, CDR2 YFSETQ. With V trimmed by 4 bases and J by 2 bases, 6 bases remained unmatched. The CDR3 here is CASSKGTGTNYGYTF. Here the CDR3 DNA reads TGCGCCAGCAGCAAAGGGACAGGGACCAACTATGGCTACACCTTC.

In this sample, this clone turned up a few times. V is TRBV20-1 and J is TRBJ1-1, with D unresolved. Deletions cut 3 bases from V and 1 base from J, with 15 bases between. The length of the CDR3 is 15 residues. CDR1 and CDR2 (germline): DFQATT, SNEGSKA (reference sequence). CDR3 region: CSASAPGRANTEAFF. The CDR3 DNA follows: TGCAGTGCTAGTGCCCCCGGGAGGGCGAACACTGAAGCTTTCTTT.

The V and J genes are TRBV19 and TRBJ2-5; TRBD1 matches 9 bases. The CDR3 is 16 residues long. Germline V gene sequence: CDR1 LNHDA, CDR2 SQIVND (reference sequence). Losses at the gene ends were 4 bases for V and 5 bases for J; bases not matched to a gene: 11. The CDR3 reads CASSTPRTGVQETQYF. CDR3 in DNA: TGTGCCAGTAGTACCCCCCGGACAGGGGTTCAGGAGACCCAGTACTTC.

V gene TRBV19 combines with J gene TRBJ2-2; D may be TRBD2 (6 bases). V was trimmed by 5 bases and J by 1 base, leaving 23 bases between them. This CDR3 comprises 19 residues. Per germline, CDR1 LNHDA and CDR2 SQIVND (reference sequence). The CDR3: CASSLGGSGKKKNTGELFF. The CDR3 DNA reads as TGTGCCAGTAGTCTCGGGGGATCGGGGAAAAAAAAGAACACCGGGGAGCTGTTTTTT.

This chain joins TRBV6-2 or TRBV6-3 and TRBJ1-5; TRBD1 agrees at 7 bases. Germline V gene sequence: CDR1 MNHEY, CDR2 SVGEGT. The CDR3 length is 17 residues. The junction had 10 bases not matched to a gene; V was cut back by 2 bases and J by 3 bases. The CDR3 nucleotides are TGTGCCAGCAGTTACGGGCAGGGGGAGCGGCCCAATCAGCCCCAGCATTTT. This encodes CASSYGQGERPNQPQHF.

The chain joins TRBV5-1 to TRBJ1-1, with 8 nucleotides matching TRBD1. V trimming: 5 bases; J trimming: 1 base; junction bases outside the gene matches: 4. The CDR3 totals 14 residues. The V gene's germline CDR1 is SGHRS and CDR2 YFSETQ. This CDR3 is CASSNGQGNTEAFF. The CDR3 DNA is TGCGCCAGCAGTAACGGACAGGGGAACACTGAAGCTTTCTTT.

This rearrangement joins TRBV3-1 (or the pseudogene TRBV3-2) to TRBJ2-7; 7 bases agree with TRBD2. CDR3 length: 15 residues. J lost 2 bases, V lost 1 base, and 5 bases had no gene match. Looked up from germline, CDR1 is LGHDT and CDR2 is YNNKEL (reference sequence). The CDR3 DNA reads TGTGCCAGCAGCCAAGTGGGCGGGAGTACCTACGAGCAGTACTTC. Translation gives CASSQVGGSTYEQYF.

The rearrangement links TRBV3-1 (or the pseudogene TRBV3-2) to TRBJ2-2; TRBD2 agrees at 7 bases. Trimming at V came to 4 bases and at J to 1 base, leaving 6 bases not matched to a gene. CDR1 and CDR2 from the germline V gene are LGHDT and YNNKEL (reference sequence). The CDR3 sequence is 16 residues long. The CDR3 DNA reads TGTGCCAGCAGCCGGAAGACTAGCTTGAACACCGGGGAGCTGTTTTTT. It encodes CASSRKTSLNTGELFF.

This sequence joins TRBV9 and TRBJ2-2; D gene unclear. Trimming left V 3 bases short and J 0 bases short, with 9 bases between. CDR1 and CDR2 (germline): SGDLS, YYNGEE. This CDR3 has 15 amino acids. The CDR3 is CASSGALANTGELFF. DNA of the CDR3: TGTGCCAGCAGCGGGGCCTTAGCGAACACCGGGGAGCTGTTTTTT.

The V call is TRBV27, the J call TRBJ1-2; TRBD1 agrees at 9 bases. The germline gives CDR1 MNHEY, CDR2 SMNVEV (reference sequence). The CDR3 length is 14 residues. V was pared by 4 bases and J by 6 bases, with 6 bases of the junction left unmatched. For the CDR3, the DNA is TGTGCCAGCAGTTCCTCCGGGACAGGGAATGGCTACACCTTC. Translating it yields CASSSSGTGNGYTF.

V gene TRBV7-9 combines with J gene TRBJ2-1; TRBD2 agrees at 11 bases. Germline lookup yields CDR1 SEHNR and CDR2 FQNEAQ (reference sequence). The CDR3 covers 15 residues. J gave up 7 bases and V 2 bases, and 4 bases lay outside the gene matches. CDR3 region: CASSLTGTSGNEQFF. In DNA, the CDR3 is TGTGCCAGCAGCTTAACCGGGACTAGCGGAAATGAGCAGTTCTTC.

V is TRBV27 and J is TRBJ2-3; 11 bases line up with TRBD2. Germline values: CDR1 MNHEY, CDR2 SMNVEV (reference sequence). Trimming took 4 bases from V and 4 from J; bases not matched to a gene: 7. This CDR3 has 16 amino acids. In nucleotides, the CDR3 is TGTGCCAGCAGTTATGGCCTAGCGGGAGGACCAGATACGCAGTATTTT. Its protein is CASSYGLAGGPDTQYF.

The chain joins TRBV24-1 to TRBJ2-2; TRBD1 agrees at 9 bases. The germline CDR1 and CDR2 sequences are KGHDR and SFDVKD. The trim removed 9 bases at V and 4 bases at J, leaving 5 bases unmatched. The CDR3 is 14 residues long. DNA of the CDR3: TGTGCCACCGGGGGACAGGGCTTCACCGGGGAGCTGTTTTTT. It is translated as CATGGQGFTGELFF.